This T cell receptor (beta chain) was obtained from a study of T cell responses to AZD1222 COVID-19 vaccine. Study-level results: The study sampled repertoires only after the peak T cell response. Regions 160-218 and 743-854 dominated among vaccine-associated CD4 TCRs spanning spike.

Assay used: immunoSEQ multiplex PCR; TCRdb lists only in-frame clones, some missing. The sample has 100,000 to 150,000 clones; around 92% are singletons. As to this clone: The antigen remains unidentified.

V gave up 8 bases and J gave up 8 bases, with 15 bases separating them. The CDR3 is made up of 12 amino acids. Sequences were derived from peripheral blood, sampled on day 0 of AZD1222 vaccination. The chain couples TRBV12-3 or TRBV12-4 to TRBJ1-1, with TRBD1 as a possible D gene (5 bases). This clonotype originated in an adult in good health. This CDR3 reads CASEWGNQEAFF. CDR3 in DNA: TGTGCCAGCGAATGGGGCAACCAAGAAGCTTTCTTT.